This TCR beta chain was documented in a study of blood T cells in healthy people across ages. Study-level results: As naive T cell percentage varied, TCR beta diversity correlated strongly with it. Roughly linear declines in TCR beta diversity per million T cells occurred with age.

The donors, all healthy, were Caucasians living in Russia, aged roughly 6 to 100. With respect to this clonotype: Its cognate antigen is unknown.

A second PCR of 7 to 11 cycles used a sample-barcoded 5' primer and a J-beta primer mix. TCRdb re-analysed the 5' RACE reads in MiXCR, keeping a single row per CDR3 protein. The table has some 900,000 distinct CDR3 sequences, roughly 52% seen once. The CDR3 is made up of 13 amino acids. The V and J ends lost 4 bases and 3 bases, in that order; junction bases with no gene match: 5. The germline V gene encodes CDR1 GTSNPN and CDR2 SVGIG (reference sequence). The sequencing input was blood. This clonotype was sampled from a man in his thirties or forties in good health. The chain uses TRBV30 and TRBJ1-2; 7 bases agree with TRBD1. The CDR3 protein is CAWKTGTDYGYTF. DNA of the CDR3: TGTGCCTGGAAAACCGGGACAGACTATGGCTACACCTTC. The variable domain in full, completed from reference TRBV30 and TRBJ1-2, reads SQTIHQWPATLVQPVGSPLSLECTVEGTSNPNLYWYRQAAGRGLQLLFYSVGIGQISSEVPQNLSASRPQDRQFILSSKKLLLSDSGFYLCAWKTGTDYGYTFGSGTRLTVV.